The T cell receptor (beta chain) described here comes from a study of blood T cells in healthy people across ages. Trimming took 6 bases from V and 2 from J, leaving 10 bases between them. Germline V gene lookup returns CDR1 DFQATT and CDR2 SNEGSKA (reference sequence). CDR3 length: 12 amino acids. Through a sample-barcoded 5' primer and a J-beta primer mix, a second PCR was run for roughly 7 to 11 cycles. Sequencing yielded, for each sample, at least 3 million paired-end reads carrying CDR3. TCRdb ran MiXCR on the 5' RACE reads and lists one entry per CDR3 protein. The profile covers around 800,000 distinct CDR3 sequences, with 46% appearing a single time and roughly 20% taken by the ten largest. The people who gave samples were healthy Caucasians from Russia, aged roughly 6 to 100. Per-sample PBMC isolation yielded at least 6.5 million cells. Extracted total RNA amounted to at least 6 micrograms for each sample.

This clonotype came up a few times. This clonotype was obtained from a man older than 75 in good health. The specimen was blood. This chain uses TRBV20-1 with TRBJ2-5; D possibly corresponds to TRBD1 (6 bases). DNA for the CDR3: TGCAGTGCACCGGGACAACAAGAGACCCAGTACTTC. It encodes CSAPGQQETQYF.